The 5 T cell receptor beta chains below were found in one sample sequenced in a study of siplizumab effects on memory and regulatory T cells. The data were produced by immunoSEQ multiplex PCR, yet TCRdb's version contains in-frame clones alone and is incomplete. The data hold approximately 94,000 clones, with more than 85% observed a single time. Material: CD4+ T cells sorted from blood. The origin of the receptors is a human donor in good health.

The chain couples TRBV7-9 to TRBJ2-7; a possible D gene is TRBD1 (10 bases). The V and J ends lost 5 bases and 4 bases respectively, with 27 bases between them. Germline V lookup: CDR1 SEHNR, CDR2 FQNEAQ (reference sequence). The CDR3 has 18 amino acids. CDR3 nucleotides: TGTGCCAGCAGCCTTAAAGGCGGGGGGGACAGGGGAAATTACGAGCAGTACTTC. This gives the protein CASSLKGGGDRGNYEQYF.

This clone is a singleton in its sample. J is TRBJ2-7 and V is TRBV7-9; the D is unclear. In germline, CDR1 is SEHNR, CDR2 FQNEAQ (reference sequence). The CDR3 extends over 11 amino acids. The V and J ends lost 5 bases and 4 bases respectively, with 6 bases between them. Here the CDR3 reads CASSLEYEQYF. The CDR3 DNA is TGTGCCAGCAGCCTTGAATACGAGCAGTACTTC.

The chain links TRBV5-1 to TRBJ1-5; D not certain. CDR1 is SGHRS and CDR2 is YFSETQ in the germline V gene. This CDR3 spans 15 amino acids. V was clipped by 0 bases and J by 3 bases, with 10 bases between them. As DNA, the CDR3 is TGCGCCAGCAGCTTGGCTTCTGGGGTCAATCAGCCCCAGCATTTT. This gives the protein CASSLASGVNQPQHF.

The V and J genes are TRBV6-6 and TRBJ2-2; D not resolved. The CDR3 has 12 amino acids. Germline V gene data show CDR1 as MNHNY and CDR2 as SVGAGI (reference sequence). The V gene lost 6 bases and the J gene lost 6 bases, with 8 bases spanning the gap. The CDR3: CASSFEAGELFF. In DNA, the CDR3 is TGTGCCAGCAGCTTCGAGGCCGGGGAGCTGTTTTTT.

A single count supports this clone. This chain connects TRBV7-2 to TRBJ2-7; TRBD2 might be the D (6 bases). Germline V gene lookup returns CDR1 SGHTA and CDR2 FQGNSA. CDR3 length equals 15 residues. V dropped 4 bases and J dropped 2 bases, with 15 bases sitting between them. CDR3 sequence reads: CASSSSGTLTYEQYF. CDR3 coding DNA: TGTGCCAGCAGCTCCTCCGGGACTTTAACCTACGAGCAGTACTTC.